A single sample is the source of the 2 T cell receptor beta chains below, sequenced in a study of technical replicates of blood from several donors. Clones were sequenced by immunoSEQ multiplex PCR, and TCRdb holds only the in-frame ones, with some missing. The table shows around 76,000 clones, with around nine tenths occurring only once. Material for sequencing was T cells isolated from PBMCs. Receptor source: a human donor in good health.

The CDR3 region is CASSLELAGTDTQYF. CDR3 nucleotides: TGTGCCAGCAGCTTGGAACTAGCGGGCACAGATACGCAGTATTTT. V is TRBV5-6 and J is TRBJ2-3; 8 nucleotides align to TRBD2. The CDR3 is made up of 15 amino acids. Unmatched junction bases numbered 1, after V lost 0 bases and J lost 1 base. Germline CDR1 and CDR2: SGHDT and YYEEEE.

The V call is TRBV7-9, the J call TRBJ1-4; 7 bases match TRBD1. The CDR3 runs to 15 residues. From germline, CDR1 is SEHNR and CDR2 FQNEAQ (reference sequence). Trimming cost V 5 bases and J 3 bases; bases outside gene matches: 6. As DNA, the CDR3 is TGTGCCAGCAGCCCGTGGACAGGAGCTAATGAAAAACTGTTTTTT. It translates to CASSPWTGANEKLFF.